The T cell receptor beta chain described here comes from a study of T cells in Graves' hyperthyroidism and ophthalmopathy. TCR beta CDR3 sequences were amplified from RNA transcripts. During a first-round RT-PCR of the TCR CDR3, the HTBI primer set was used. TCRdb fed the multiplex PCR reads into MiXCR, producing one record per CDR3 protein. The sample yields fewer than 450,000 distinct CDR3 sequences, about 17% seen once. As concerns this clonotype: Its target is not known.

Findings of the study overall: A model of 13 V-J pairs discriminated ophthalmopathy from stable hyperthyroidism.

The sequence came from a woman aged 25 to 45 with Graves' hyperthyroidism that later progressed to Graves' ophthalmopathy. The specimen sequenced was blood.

The CDR3 DNA reads as TGTGCCAGCAGTGAAGGGGGATGGGGTCAGCCCCAGCATTTT. Translating it yields CASSEGGWGQPQHF. The V call is TRBV6-1, the J call TRBJ1-5; D remains ambiguous. The length of the CDR3 is 14 residues. V was shortened by 1 base and J by 6 bases, with 10 bases between the two germline ends. Germline V CDR1 and CDR2: MNHNS, SASEGT.